This TCR beta chain was identified in a study of CD8+ T cells in alopecia areata (dated by TCRdb to between 2017 and 2018). Notes on the research overall: The treated patients, all with moderate-to-severe alopecia areata, were enrolled in an open-label pilot trial of oral tofacitinib given at 5 to 10 mg twice daily. Tofacitinib was administered for 6 to 18 months, and 6 months of follow-up off drug were then conducted to assess delayed response and recurrence. The SALT score, which quantifies the percentage of affected scalp surface area, was used to measure disease severity in treated patients. High-throughput TCRbeta sequencing was used to examine T cell clonal expansion in alopecia areata in both the C3H/HeJ mouse model and human patients. Scalp tissue and sorted CD4+ and CD8+ peripheral blood T cells from patchy and totalis/universalis alopecia areata patients and from healthy controls were covered by human TCRbeta sequencing. Patients on tofacitinib were biopsied at baseline and after 4 and 24 weeks of treatment, and several of the patients also had a later scalp biopsy. Scalp clonality was compared among normal scalp (n=4), patchy alopecia areata scalp (n=8), and alopecia totalis/universalis scalp (n=8). RNA came from the PAXgene miRNA kit for fixed scalp, the miRNeasy kit for PBMCs, and the RNeasy kit for mouse skin. immunoSEQ multiplex PCR using 35 Vbeta forward primers and 13 Jbeta reverse primers was used to amplify TCRbeta CDR3 regions.

A note on this clone: Its target antigen remains unknown. Germline is not matched at one junction end, which may reflect a read error.

The CDR3 spans 11 residues, from the cysteine through the phenylalanine. Here the CDR3 DNA is all that survives: 33 bases in frame from base 1. CDR1 and CDR2 are drawn from the germline V gene: SNHLY, FYNNEI. Overall study outcomes, separate from this receptor: Tofacitinib significantly decreased scalp clonality and the number of expanded CD8+ clones among the top 100 scalp clones. Lesional scalp, especially in alopecia totalis/universalis, showed higher clonality and more expanded CD8+ clones than normal scalp, suggesting antigenic drive. Because the treated cohort was small and had only one nonresponder, larger studies are needed to examine links between baseline CD8+ expansion and response. Unlike mouse skin, which is dominated by gammadelta T cells, normal human skin has resident alphabeta T cells that are also sequenced, and this complicates analysis of the scalp TCR repertoire. During tofacitinib treatment, many expanded lesional clones remained in scalp and blood, and this persistence may partly explain relapse after treatment is stopped. Compared with mice, TCR sequences shared between patients were less clear, possibly partly because of HLA diversity across the patient population.

The treatment or condition label for this specimen denotes: oral pan-JAK inhibitor, 5-10 mg twice daily. From alopecia areata patients, peripheral blood was collected along with lesional scalp punch biopsies. PBMCs were isolated by density centrifugation and stained for CD3, CD4 and CD8, after which CD4+ and CD8+ T cells were sorted on a FACSAria. Libraries were constructed by the immunoSEQ multiplex PCR assay. To provide template for TCR sequencing, every sample had RNA extracted and reverse transcribed into cDNA. First-strand cDNA was synthesized using SuperScript III with a 2:1 mix of oligo-dT and random hexamers. A synthetic immune receptor repertoire was used to measure amplification bias, and any remaining bias was corrected computationally. The paper's processing steps were these. Raw reads were preprocessed for error removal, and CDR3 was defined according to IMGT conventions as running from the conserved cysteine to phenylalanine. Clonality was calculated as 1 minus Shannon entropy normalized by log2 of the number of productive unique TCRs. CD4 or CD8 identity of scalp clones was inferred by cross-referencing scalp TCRbeta sequences with sorted blood CD4 and CD8 repertoires. TCRdb limited this immuneACCESS table to in-frame rearrangements with V and J called. A share of clones is missing; checked studies link under half to unresolved V genes, and the rest is unexplained. V and J calls and clone size are those listed in that table; D and trimming were worked out from the DNA. Within this sample are 150,000 to 200,000 clones, with about three fifths of them counted one time only. The ten largest make up about 1.3% of the sample.

This chain joins TRBV2 to TRBJ2-1; TRBD2 is a weak D gene call, 5 bases matching. The sample consisted of CD4+ T cells sorted from blood, taken around week 50, from a patient treated with tofacitinib. This TCR was recovered from a human donor with alopecia areata. The sequence in DNA is TGTGCCAGCAGAGAAGGAGGTGAGCAGTTCTTC. Its amino acids are CASREGGEQFF.